This TCR beta chain stems from a study of human thymus T cells. Thymus specimens were resections from corrective heart surgery. Donor material was obtained from healthy Finnish infants undergoing corrective surgery for congenital heart defects. The method was immunoSEQ multiplex PCR; TCRdb's version includes in-frame clones alone and lacks a portion of them. This sample yields under 150,000 clones, of which around 94% are seen a single time; around 0.025% belongs to the top ten. The study, taken as a whole, reports: Both thymic and peripheral blood repertoires showed apparently biased V and J usage. Related studies found that unrelated individuals share highly overlapping thymic repertoires.

With respect to this clone: The antigen is not known.

There are 15 residues in the CDR3. Trimming took off 1 base at V and 0 bases at J, with 4 bases between the two ends. Germline V gene data show CDR1 as SEHNR and CDR2 as FQNEAQ (reference sequence). The J gene is TRBJ1-6, the V gene TRBV7-9; D is unclear. This receptor was obtained from a boy under two years old with a congenital heart defect but otherwise immunologically healthy. Sequencing was performed on thymus tissue. CDR3 nucleotides: TGTGCCAGCAGCTTAGTAGGCTCCTATAATTCACCCCTCCACTTT. This encodes CASSLVGSYNSPLHF. Supplemented by reference TRBV7-9 and TRBJ1-6, the full variable domain reads DTGVSQNPRHKITKRGQNVTFRCDPISEHNRLYWYRQTLGQGPEFLTYFQNEAQLEKSRLLSDRFSAERPKGSFSTLEIQRTEQGDSAMYLCASSLVGSYNSPLHFGNGTRLTVT.